This T cell receptor beta chain was retrieved from a study of T cells expressing NK-cell markers. Study findings and constraints: In a handful of donors, dominant CD3+CD56+NKG2C+ clonotypes ranked among the top 10 CD8+ clonotypes.

From germline, CDR1 is SNHLY and CDR2 FYNNEI. CDR3 length: 16 residues. From its re-call of the 5' RACE reads, TCRdb lists each CDR3 protein once, without DNA. This table lists roughly 150,000 distinct CDR3 sequences. In the case of this clonotype: What it binds is not known.

The receptor comes from a woman aged 18 to 75 in good health. V is TRBV2 and J is TRBJ2-1; without DNA, the TCRdb call of TRBD2 cannot be checked. The sequenced sample consisted of blood T cells: a sorted CD56 or NKG2C T cell subset, CD4+ or CD8+ T cells, or bulk PBMC T cells (not recorded which). CDR3 protein: CASTPAVNGAYNEQFF. The full variable domain, its missing parts supplied by reference TRBV2 and TRBJ2-1, is EPEVTQTPSHQVTQMGQEVILRCVPISNHLYFYWYRQILGQKVEFLVSFYNNEISEKSEIFDDQFSVERPDGSNFTLKIRSTKLEDSAMYFCASTPAVNGAYNEQFFGPGTRLTVL.